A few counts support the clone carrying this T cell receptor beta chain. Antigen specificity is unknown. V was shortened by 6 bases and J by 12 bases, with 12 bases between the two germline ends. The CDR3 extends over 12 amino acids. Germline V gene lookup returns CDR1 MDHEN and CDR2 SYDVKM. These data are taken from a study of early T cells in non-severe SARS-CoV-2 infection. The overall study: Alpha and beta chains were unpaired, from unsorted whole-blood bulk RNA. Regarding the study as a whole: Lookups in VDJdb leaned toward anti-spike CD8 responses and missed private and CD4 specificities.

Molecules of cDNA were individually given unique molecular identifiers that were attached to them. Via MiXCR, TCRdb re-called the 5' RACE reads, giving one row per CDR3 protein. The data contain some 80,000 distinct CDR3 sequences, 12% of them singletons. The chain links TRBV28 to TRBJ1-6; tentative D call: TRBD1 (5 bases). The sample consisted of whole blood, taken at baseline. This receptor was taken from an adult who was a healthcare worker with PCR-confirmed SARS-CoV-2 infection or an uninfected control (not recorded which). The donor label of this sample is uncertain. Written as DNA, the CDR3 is TGTGCCAGCAGCATAACTGGGGGACCCCTCCACTTT. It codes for CASSITGGPLHF.